This TCR beta chain stems from a study of T cells after yellow fever vaccination. Whole-study context: SMART-Seq v4 Ultra Low Input prepared the low-cell-number fractions.

TCRdb analysed the 5' RACE reads with MiXCR anew, one entry per CDR3 protein. The sample includes around 590,000 distinct CDR3 sequences, approximately 13% of them seen just once. With 2 bases removed from V and 2 bases from J, the gap between germline ends came to 8 bases. Germline assignment: CDR1 KGHSH and CDR2 LQKENI. The length of the CDR3 is 14 residues. This TCR was recovered from a man aged 25 to 40 who received the YFV17D yellow fever vaccine. Specimen: PBMCs, collected on the day of the yellow fever booster vaccination. The chain joins TRBV18 to TRBJ2-3; no clear D. Here the CDR3 reads CASSPIWNTDTQYF. The CDR3 nucleotides read TGTGCCAGCTCACCAATTTGGAACACAGATACGCAGTATTTT. Combining the CDR3 with reference TRBV18 and TRBJ2-3 gives the whole variable domain NAGVMQNPRHLVRRRGQEARLRCSPMKGHSHVYWYRQLPEEGLKFMVYLQKENIIDESGMPKERFSAEFPKEGPSILRIQQVVRGDSAAYFCASSPIWNTDTQYFGPGTRLTVL.